This T cell receptor (beta chain) was captured in a study of T cells in Graves' hyperthyroidism and ophthalmopathy. On this clonotype itself: As yet, its antigen is unknown.

RNA transcripts served as the template for amplifying TCR beta CDR3 regions. HTBI primers drove first-round RT-PCR of the TCR CDR3. Each CDR3 protein is one row after TCRdb ran MiXCR on the multiplex PCR reads. The sample consists of under 700,000 distinct CDR3 sequences, about half of them appearing once. Germline loops: CDR1 SQVTM, CDR2 ANQGSEA. V lost 3 bases and J lost 2, with 11 bases in between. This CDR3 comprises 14 residues. Study-level points and caveats: Most clonotypes expanded in thyroid above 0.001 were likewise present in blood.

This clonotype originated in a woman younger than 30 with Graves' hyperthyroidism. The genes are TRBV29-1 and TRBJ1-5; tentatively, D is TRBD1 (6 bases). What was sequenced was peripheral blood or thyroid tissue (not recorded which). The CDR3 spells CSVDKQGGNQPQHF. Here the CDR3 DNA reads TGCAGCGTTGATAAACAGGGCGGCAATCAGCCCCAGCATTTT.